This TCR beta chain was found in a study of T cell changes during pregnancy in multiple sclerosis. V dropped 1 base and J dropped 0 bases, with 12 bases sitting between them. The CDR3 consists of 16 residues. Per germline, CDR1 SGHTA and CDR2 FQGNSA. Measured with immunoSEQ multiplex PCR; TCRdb has only the in-frame clones, and not every one. The sample shows some 77,000 clones, about 92% of them seen only once. The clonotype was recovered from a female donor in good health, enrolled as a control in a pregnancy study. The gene calls are TRBV7-2 and TRBJ1-2, with D perhaps TRBD1 (6 bases). Sequenced material: peripheral blood, taken after pregnancy. CDR3 amino acids: CASSLVRTVPNYGYTF. The DNA for the CDR3 is TGTGCCAGCAGCTTAGTCCGGACAGTCCCTAACTATGGCTACACCTTC.